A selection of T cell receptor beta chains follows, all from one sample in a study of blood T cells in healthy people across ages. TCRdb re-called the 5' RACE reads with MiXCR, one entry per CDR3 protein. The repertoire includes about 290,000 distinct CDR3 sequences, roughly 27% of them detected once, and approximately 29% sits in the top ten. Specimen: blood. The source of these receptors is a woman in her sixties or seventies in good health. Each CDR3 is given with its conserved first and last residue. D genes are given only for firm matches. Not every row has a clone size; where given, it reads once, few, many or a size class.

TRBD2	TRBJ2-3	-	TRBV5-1	CASSVAGSVDTQYF	TGCGCCAGCAGTGTAGCGGGATCCGTGGATACGCAGTATTTT
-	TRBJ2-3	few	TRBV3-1	CASSRHQSTDTQYF	TGTGCCAGCAGCCGACACCAAAGCACAGATACGCAGTATTTT
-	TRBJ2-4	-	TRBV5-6	CASSLNGASKNIQYF	TGTGCCAGCAGCTTGAACGGAGCATCCAAAAACATTCAGTACTTC
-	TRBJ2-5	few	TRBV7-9	CASSFGQTNGETQYF	TGTGCCAGCAGCTTCGGCCAGACCAACGGGGAGACCCAGTACTTC
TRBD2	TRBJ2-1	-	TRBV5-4	CASSSGTSGLVGFF	TGCGCCAGCAGCTCCGGGACTAGCGGTTTGGTAGGGTTCTTC
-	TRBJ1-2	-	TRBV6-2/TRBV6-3	CASSYSMGGDGYTF	TGTGCCAGCAGTTACTCGATGGGCGGCGATGGCTACACCTTC
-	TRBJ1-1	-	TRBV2	CASRPQTGGGMNTEAFF	TGTGCCAGCAGGCCCCAAACAGGAGGAGGGATGAACACTGAAGCTTTCTTT
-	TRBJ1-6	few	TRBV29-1	CSVGLTSDSPLHF	TGCAGCGTTGGGCTGACGAGCGACTCACCCCTCCACTTT
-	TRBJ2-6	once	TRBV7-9	CASSSRLEGANVLTF	TGTGCCAGCAGCTCTCGCCTGGAAGGGGCCAACGTCCTGACTTTC
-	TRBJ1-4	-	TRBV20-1	CSARDVMGPNEKLFF	TGCAGTGCTAGGGATGTTATGGGACCTAATGAAAAACTGTTTTTT
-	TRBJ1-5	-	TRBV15	CATRPLGDAGQPQHF	TGTGCCACCAGACCCCTCGGGGACGCAGGGCAGCCCCAGCATTTT
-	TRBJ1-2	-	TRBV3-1	CASSQLKVPVGYTF	TGTGCCAGCAGCCAACTTAAAGTGCCGGTGGGCTACACCTTC
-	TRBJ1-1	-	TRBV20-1	CSAKKGEGDTEAFF	TGCAGTGCTAAAAAGGGAGAGGGAGACACTGAAGCTTTCTTT
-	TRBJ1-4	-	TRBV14	CASSRTDSNEKLFF	TGTGCCAGCAGCCGGACAGATTCTAATGAAAAACTGTTTTTT